This T cell receptor (beta chain) originates from a study of early T cells in non-severe SARS-CoV-2 infection (dated by TCRdb to about 2021). In terms of the full investigation: Bulk RNA from unsorted whole blood was used for TCR sequencing, so alpha and beta chains could not be paired.

The library was generated by 5' RACE. Sequencing instrument: NextSeq 500. In the TCR library protocol, unique molecular identifiers were attached to individual cDNA molecules to correct for PCR bias and sequencing error. Both TCR alpha and beta chains were sequenced, and tight co-correlation was observed between alpha and beta sequence abundances in each sample. The source study handled its data this way. Decombinator V4 was used to perform V gene, J gene and CDR3 annotation of TCR sequences. Expanded TCRs were defined as changing significantly between any two time points under a Poisson model with p below 0.0001. Abundances of TCRs were expressed as counts per million after normalisation to the total number of TCRs sequenced in each sample. TRAV1-2 paired with TRAJ12, TRAJ20 or TRAJ33 defined MAIT TCRs, while TRAV10 paired with TRAJ18 defined iNKT TCRs. VDJdb, accessed 1 November 2021, was searched for CMV, EBV and SARS-CoV-2 annotated TCRs, with TCRs annotated for multiple antigens excluded. TCRdb reprocessing: public reads trimmed at Q25 with fastp, clones called with MiXCR, in-frame beta chains kept. CDR3 protein duplicates are merged, each entry listing the most common genes and DNA. Here the V and J calls rest on TCRdb's processing, not on the authors' analysis. The sample profile shows around 99,000 distinct CDR3 sequences; 11% of them were found once. The ten largest account for approximately 6.9% of the sample.

This was a case-control study nested in a cohort of healthcare workers in London, UK, who had nasopharyngeal swab PCR tests and blood samples taken every week. Healthcare workers were recruited between 23 and 31 March 2020, during the week of the UK lockdown, and were followed weekly for up to about 15 weeks. As regards this clonotype: Its specific antigen is unknown. Base qualities are not at hand, and no much larger clone is one base apart.

CDR1 and CDR2 are drawn from the germline V gene: SGHDN, FVKESK. Trimming takes 3 bases from V and 0 bases from J, and the germline ends sit 9 bases apart. Including the terminal cysteine and phenylalanine, the CDR3 comprises 14 residues. The sequence is cut down to CDR3 DNA, 42 bases in frame from base 1. Results and caveats for the whole study, not just this receptor: Matching against VDJdb was skewed toward anti-spike CD8 responses, likely underestimated virus-specific expansions, and missed private and CD4 specificities.

The sequence links TRBV14 to TRBJ2-7, with the D segment possibly TRBD1 or TRBD2, each aligning over 5 bases. The sequencing input was whole blood. This receptor was obtained from an adult who was a healthcare worker with PCR-confirmed SARS-CoV-2 infection or an uninfected control (not recorded which). The DNA sequence is given as TGTGCCAGCAGCCATACAGGACTCTCCTACGAGCAGTACTTC. Translation gives CASSHTGLSYEQYF.